In this sample, the clone carrying this T cell receptor (beta chain) turned up once. Its antigen is currently unknown. This specimen belongs to a study of shared clonotypes between healthy human individuals. Study observations and caveats: On the whole, naive subsets had larger estimated richness than memory subsets had. Donors were few, which limited the genetic and exposure-history diversity represented.

Trimming removed 3 bases from V and 2 bases from J; junction bases left unmatched: 17. CDR1 and CDR2 (germline): SGHTA, FQGNSA. This CDR3 spans 19 amino acids. Execution of the assay was at deep level. Sorted-subset replicate PCRs used around 0.2 ug DNA, about 30,000 T cell genomes. TCRdb's copy holds only in-frame clones and misses some; the assay was immunoSEQ multiplex PCR. The repertoire has over 2,000,000 clones, 93% of them found once; the top ten carry about 1.6%. Naive-designated CD8 cells lacked CD45RO, were positively enriched for CCR7, and omitted terminally differentiated effector memory CD45RA+ cells.

J is TRBJ2-7 and V is TRBV7-2, with 9 bases aligning to TRBD2. The receptor was derived from a man younger than 35 in good health. Some clones in this sample may be carry-over from other donors' samples. Sequencing input: naive CD8+ T cells from PBMCs. The CDR3 reads CASSLQSQNIAGAAYEQYF. The CDR3 bases are TGTGCCAGCAGCTTGCAAAGTCAAAATATAGCGGGAGCCGCCTACGAGCAGTACTTC.